One sample yielded the 30 T cell receptor beta chains listed below, sequenced in a study of T cells in Graves' hyperthyroidism and ophthalmopathy. There were TCR beta CDR3 regions amplified from RNA transcripts. Using the HTBI primer set, a first-round RT-PCR was run on the TCR CDR3. From the multiplex PCR reads, TCRdb called clonotypes with MiXCR, one entry per CDR3 protein. The data hold 500,000 or so distinct CDR3 sequences, with around 16% observed a single time. The sample comprised blood. The receptors were gathered from a woman aged 25 to 45 with Graves' ophthalmopathy.

This clonotype was counted at least ten times. This sequence joins TRBV15 and TRBJ2-5; TRBD2 matches 8 bases. J was trimmed by 2 bases and V by 4 bases; bases with no gene match: 6. The CDR3 runs 15 residues. Germline CDR1 and CDR2: LNHNV and YYDKDF (reference sequence). CDR3 amino acids: CATSKAGVGQETQYF. CDR3 in DNA: TGTGCCACCAGCAAAGCGGGGGTTGGGCAAGAGACCCAGTACTTC.

The chain is built from TRBV11-1 and TRBJ2-2, with D tentatively TRBD2 (5 bases). The CDR3 has 15 residues. V lost 4 bases and J lost 0, with 9 bases in between. Germline V CDR1 and CDR2: SGHAT, FQDESV (reference sequence). The CDR3 nucleotides are TGTGCCAGCAGCTCCCGAGGGACGAACACCGGGGAGCTGTTTTTT. Its protein is CASSSRGTNTGELFF.

This clonotype was seen many times. CDR3 residues: CASSLGGALYGYTF. In nucleotides, the CDR3 is TGTGCCAGCAGTTTGGGGGGTGCCCTCTATGGCTACACCTTC. The V gene is TRBV28, the J gene TRBJ1-2; D perhaps matches TRBD1 (5 bases). This CDR3 has 14 residues. Germline V gene data show CDR1 as MDHEN and CDR2 as SYDVKM. V lost 3 bases, J lost 4 bases, and 12 bases lay in between.

The chain has TRBV20-1 and TRBJ2-1; TRBD2 matches at 12 bases. Per the germline V gene, CDR1 is DFQATT and CDR2 is SNEGSKA (reference sequence). Trimming at V came to 2 bases and at J to 6 bases, leaving 11 bases not matched to a gene. This CDR3 has 17 amino acids. The CDR3 sequence: CSARSPGLAGGPNEQFF. The CDR3 nucleotides are TGCAGTGCTAGATCCCCCGGGCTAGCGGGAGGGCCCAATGAGCAGTTCTTC.

This clonotype was found many times. The chain employs TRBV29-1 and TRBJ2-1; D gene unclear. Germline V gene lookup returns CDR1 SQVTM and CDR2 ANQGSEA. The germline V and J ends were trimmed by 4 bases and 7 bases, with 11 bases remaining between them. The CDR3 is made up of 12 amino acids. The CDR3 nucleotides are TGCAGCGTTGCGGTTACGCTAAATGAGCAGTTCTTC. Its protein product is CSVAVTLNEQFF.

The V gene is TRBV5-4, the J gene TRBJ2-2, with TRBD2 matching over 10 bases. The CDR3 covers 17 residues. The V and J ends lost 4 bases and 7 bases, in that order; junction bases with no gene match: 13. Germline V gene sequence: CDR1 SGHNT, CDR2 YYREEE (reference sequence). The CDR3 DNA reads TGTGCCAGCAGCGCAGGATTAGCGGGAGGCGGTGTCGGGGAGCTGTTTTTT. It is translated as CASSAGLAGGGVGELFF. The whole variable domain, filled in from reference TRBV5-4 and TRBJ2-2, reads ETGVTQSPTHLIKTRGQQVTLRCSSQSGHNTVSWYQQALGQGPQFIFQYYREEENGRGNFPPRFSGLQFPNYSSELNVNALELDDSALYLCASSAGLAGGGVGELFFGEGSRLTVL.

This clonotype was seen repeatedly, ten times or more. CDR3 in DNA: TGTGCCAGCAGCCAAGTTTTAGGGAACTACAATGAGCAGTTCTTC. Translation: CASSQVLGNYNEQFF. The chain carries TRBV3-1 and TRBJ2-1, with no clear D. The ends were cut back, 1 base at V and 3 bases at J, with 10 bases in the middle. CDR1 and CDR2 from the germline V gene are LGHDT and YNNKEL (reference sequence). The CDR3 extends over 15 amino acids.

In this sample, this clonotype turned up many times. This chain uses TRBV28 with TRBJ2-2, with D perhaps matching TRBD2 (6 bases). The CDR3 is 15 residues long. Germline V gene data show CDR1 as MDHEN and CDR2 as SYDVKM. V lost 6 bases and J 1 base, leaving 12 bases between the germline ends. CDR3 sequence (DNA): TGTGCCAGCAGCTCGGCGGGACTGAACACCGGGGAGCTGTTTTTT. Its protein product is CASSSAGLNTGELFF.

The rearrangement links TRBV30 to TRBJ1-1; possibly TRBD1 for D (5 bases). Between the trimmed V and J ends, which lost 1 base and 1 base, there was a span of 13 bases. Germline lookup yields CDR1 GTSNPN and CDR2 SVGIG (reference sequence). The CDR3 covers 15 residues. The CDR3 region has the DNA TGTGCCTGGAGTGGGGGGGGGGGTACGAACACTGAAGCTTTCTTT. Translation gives CAWSGGGGTNTEAFF. The full variable domain, rest sourced from reference TRBV30 and TRBJ1-1, is SQTIHQWPATLVQPVGSPLSLECTVEGTSNPNLYWYRQAAGRGLQLLFYSVGIGQISSEVPQNLSASRPQDRQFILSSKKLLLSDSGFYLCAWSGGGGTNTEAFFGQGTRLTVV.

This clonotype has just a few counts. The CDR3 region has the DNA TGTGCCAGCAGGCTTAGCGGGGGCAGGGCCGGGGAGCTGTTTTTT. The encoded protein is CASRLSGGRAGELFF. This sequence joins TRBV28 and TRBJ2-2, with 9 bases aligning to TRBD2. There are 15 residues in the CDR3. Per germline, CDR1 MDHEN and CDR2 SYDVKM. Trimming at V came to 6 bases and at J to 6 bases, leaving 8 bases not matched to a gene. Supplemented by reference TRBV28 and TRBJ2-2, the full variable domain reads DVKVTQSSRYLVKRTGEKVFLECVQDMDHENMFWYRQDPGLGLRLIYFSYDVKMKEKGDIPEGYSVSREKKERFSLILESASTNQTSMYLCASRLSGGRAGELFFGEGSRLTVL.

This clonotype appeared many times. The rearrangement joins TRBV7-8 to TRBJ1-5; no definite D call. Germline lookup yields CDR1 SGHVS and CDR2 FQNEAQ. CDR3 size: 14 residues. V lost 5 bases and J lost 3, with 11 bases in between. The CDR3 DNA follows: TGTGCCAGCAGCCCGAAAGCCGTCAATCAGCCCCAGCATTTT. Protein sequence: CASSPKAVNQPQHF.

About this clonotype itself: One base away lies a much larger clone, so this may be a sequencing read error. The chain uses TRBV28 and TRBJ2-7; 8 bases are shared with TRBD1. This CDR3 comprises 13 residues. Germline CDR1 MDHEN, CDR2 SYDVKM. The CDR3 DNA sequence: TGTGCCAGCACAGGACAGGGTTCCTACGGGCAGTACTTC. Translation: CASTGQGSYGQYF.

At least ten counts were recorded for this clonotype. This chain joins TRBV6-2 or TRBV6-3 and TRBJ1-5; D not certain. CDR1 and CDR2 from the germline V gene are MNHEY and SVGEGT. Deletions cut 5 bases from V and 4 bases from J, with 21 bases between. The CDR3 has 17 residues. The CDR3 protein is CASSRRSPMDSNQPQHF. In DNA, the CDR3 is TGTGCCAGCAGTCGACGAAGCCCTATGGATTCAAATCAGCCCCAGCATTTT.

The rearrangement joins TRBV4-1 to TRBJ2-7; 11 nucleotides align to TRBD1. The assigned J gene may be wrong: the sequence end matches TRBJ2-1 better. Germline V lookup: CDR1 MGHRA, CDR2 YSYEKL. The CDR3 spans 15 residues. CDR3 in DNA: TGCGCCAGCAGCCCACGGACAGGGGGCTTTTACGAGCAGTTCTTC. Amino acid sequence: CASSPRTGGFYEQFF.

This clonotype was picked up many times. J is TRBJ2-1 and V is TRBV27, with 13 nucleotides matching TRBD2. V trimming: 0 bases; J trimming: 0 bases; junction bases outside the gene matches: 11. The CDR3 contains 21 residues. Germline V gene sequence: CDR1 MNHEY, CDR2 SMNVEV (reference sequence). CDR3 nucleotide sequence: TGTGCCAGCAGTTTATCCTTACTAGCGGGAGGGGACTTGAGCTCCTACAATGAGCAGTTCTTC. This codes for CASSLSLLAGGDLSSYNEQFF.

Concerning this clonotype itself: One base away lies a much larger clone, so this may be a sequencing read error. The genes are TRBV28 and TRBJ2-1, with 12 positions matching TRBD1. This CDR3 is 15 amino acids long. Germline V lookup: CDR1 MDHEN, CDR2 SYDVKM. V lost 6 bases to trimming and J lost 8 bases; unmatched junction nucleotides: 8. CDR3 in amino acids: CASSPLGTGGDEQFF. The CDR3, as DNA: TGTGCCAGCAGCCCACTAGGGACAGGGGGCGATGAGCAGTTCTTC.

This clonotype has ten or more counts. The genes are TRBV6-5 and TRBJ2-7; either TRBD1 or TRBD2 may fit D (5 bases each). Trimming left V 2 bases short and J 2 bases short, with 10 bases between. CDR1 and CDR2 from the germline V gene are MNHEY and SVGAGI. This CDR3 spans 14 amino acids. CDR3 in amino acids: CASSYQGPAYEQYF. CDR3 DNA sequence: TGTGCCAGCAGTTACCAGGGACCCGCCTACGAGCAGTACTTC.

This clonotype was counted at least ten times. The gene calls are TRBV29-1 and TRBJ2-3; possibly TRBD2 for D (6 bases). This CDR3 spans 16 amino acids. Trimming took off 0 bases at V and 0 bases at J, with 13 bases between the two ends. Germline V gene sequence: CDR1 SQVTM, CDR2 ANQGSEA. Here the CDR3 reads CSVEDPGGASTDTQYF. DNA of the CDR3: TGCAGCGTTGAAGATCCTGGCGGGGCGAGCACAGATACGCAGTATTTT.

V is TRBV3-1 and J is TRBJ2-1, with 10 bases aligning to TRBD1. Germline assignment: CDR1 LGHDT and CDR2 YNNKEL (reference sequence). The CDR3 totals 15 residues. V was pared by 5 bases and J by 7 bases, with 8 bases of the junction left unmatched. The CDR3 region has the DNA TGTGCCAGCAGCATGTTCGGGACAGGGGCAAATGAGCAGTTCTTC. It translates to CASSMFGTGANEQFF.

This clonotype occurred many times. The V gene is TRBV20-1, the J gene TRBJ2-5; 13 nucleotides line up with TRBD2. The CDR3 has 15 amino acids. Germline CDR1 is DFQATT and CDR2 is SNEGSKA (reference sequence). With 6 bases clipped from V and 4 bases from J, the junction kept 8 bases outside the gene matches. The CDR3 region has the DNA TGCAGTGCGAGTGGACTAGCGGGAGTGTTAGAGACCCAGTACTTC. This gives the protein CSASGLAGVLETQYF.

This clonotype has more than one count but fewer than ten. The V call is TRBV4-3, the J call TRBJ2-7; D may be TRBD2 (5 bases). This CDR3 is built from 15 residues. The germline V gene encodes CDR1 LGHNA and CDR2 YSLEER. V was pared by 0 bases and J by 3 bases, with 12 bases between. The CDR3: CASSQEWTPDYEQYF. The CDR3 DNA is TGCGCCAGCAGCCAAGAATGGACTCCCGACTACGAGCAGTACTTC.

This chain links TRBV7-8 with TRBJ2-2; 11 bases are shared with TRBD2. The CDR3 covers 18 residues. Trimming at V came to 4 bases and at J to 3 bases, leaving 10 bases not matched to a gene. From germline, CDR1 is SGHVS and CDR2 FQNEAQ. The CDR3, as DNA: TGTGCCAGCAGCTCGGGACTAGCGGAGATGAAGTACACCGGGGAGCTGTTTTTT. It yields the protein CASSSGLAEMKYTGELFF.

This clonotype appeared many times. The V call is TRBV20-1, the J call TRBJ1-1, with 9 bases aligning to TRBD1. Unmatched junction bases numbered 11, after V lost 3 bases and J lost 3 bases. In germline, CDR1 is DFQATT, CDR2 SNEGSKA (reference sequence). The CDR3 length is 16 residues. As DNA, the CDR3 is TGCAGTGCTAGGTCTACAGGGGGCGCGTGGGACACTGAAGCTTTCTTT. This sequence encodes CSARSTGGAWDTEAFF.

Regarding this clonotype: This could be a read error, since a much larger clone is one nucleotide away. V usage is TRBV12-3 or TRBV12-4 and J usage is TRBJ1-1; D uncertain. The CDR3 has 13 amino acids. CDR3 sequence (DNA): TGTGCCAGCAGTCCCTATGGCGGCACTGAAGATTTCTTT. It codes for CASSPYGGTEDFF.

The chain recombines TRBV7-3 with TRBJ2-3, with D perhaps matching TRBD2 (7 bases). There are 13 residues in the CDR3. V lost 9 bases and J lost 5, with 15 bases in between. CDR1 is SGHTA and CDR2 is FQGTGA in the germline V gene. The CDR3 nucleotides read TGTGCCAGTGGGGGCTTAGCGGGAGATACGCAGTATTTT. It specifies CASGGLAGDTQYF.

This clonotype was seen at least ten times. The V gene is TRBV20-1, the J gene TRBJ2-3; 10 nucleotides align to TRBD2. This CDR3 contains 16 residues. From germline, CDR1 is DFQATT and CDR2 SNEGSKA (reference sequence). J gave up 4 bases and V 6 bases, and 13 bases lay outside the gene matches. The CDR3: CSAGGTSGTRADTQYF. CDR3 in DNA: TGCAGTGCCGGGGGCACTAGCGGGACTCGTGCAGATACGCAGTATTTT.

This clonotype showed up just a few times. This chain joins TRBV4-2 and TRBJ2-3; D is possibly TRBD2 (6 bases). V lost 3 bases to trimming and J lost 3 bases, with 16 bases between them. Germline V lookup: CDR1 LGHNA, CDR2 YNFKEQ. The CDR3 has 16 amino acids. The CDR3 loop is CASSHLGASATDTQYF. Here the CDR3 DNA reads TGTGCCAGCAGCCACCTAGGAGCTAGCGCGACAGATACGCAGTATTTT.

This clonotype was seen ten or more times. The chain recombines TRBV2 with TRBJ2-7; possibly TRBD1 for D (5 bases). Germline CDR1 is SNHLY and CDR2 is FYNNEI. The CDR3 extends over 15 amino acids. Trimming shortened V by 6 bases and J by 1 base, and 16 bases separated the two germline ends. Here the CDR3 reads CASRGNRSPSYEQYF. As DNA, the CDR3 is TGTGCCAGCAGGGGGAACAGGAGCCCTTCCTACGAGCAGTACTTC.

The chain employs TRBV10-1 and TRBJ1-6, with D tentatively TRBD1 (5 bases). Germline CDR1 is WNHNN and CDR2 is SYGVQD (reference sequence). The CDR3 is made up of 13 amino acids. The V and J ends lost 5 bases and 10 bases respectively, with 12 bases between them. CDR3 sequence: CASSLDNKSPLHF. CDR3 coding DNA: TGCGCCAGCAGTTTGGACAACAAGTCACCCCTCCACTTT.

This clonotype was detected a few times. The V and J genes are TRBV4-2 and TRBJ2-7; D could derive from TRBD1 or TRBD2 (5 bases each). This CDR3 is built from 15 residues. CDR1 and CDR2 (germline): LGHNA, YNFKEQ. V lost 1 base to trimming and J lost 3 bases, with 13 bases between them. CDR3 region: CASSQGASGGYEQYF. The CDR3 DNA reads as TGTGCCAGCAGCCAAGGAGCCTCTGGGGGCTACGAGCAGTACTTC.